Presented here are 2 T cell receptor beta chains from one specimen sequenced in a study of tumor T cells in aggressive B-cell lymphoma. Generated by immunoSEQ multiplex PCR, the TCRdb table keeps only in-frame clones and is missing some. The sample lists 1,000 to 1,300 clones, roughly 97% occurring once. Material for sequencing was tumor tissue. The receptors were gathered from an adult with diffuse large B cell lymphoma.

The CDR3 DNA is TGTGCCAGCAGCGGGAGGGACAGGGGGCGAACAGATACGCAGTATTTT. This translates into CASSGRDRGRTDTQYF. This chain uses TRBV7-2 with TRBJ2-3; 12 bases are shared with TRBD1. Trimming cost V 5 bases and J 3 bases; bases outside gene matches: 6. Germline CDR1 and CDR2: SGHTA and FQGNSA. This CDR3 is 16 amino acids long.

The V and J genes are TRBV7-3 and TRBJ2-1, with D possibly matching TRBD2 (5 bases). The V end was cut by 5 bases, the J end by 10 bases, with 18 bases between. This CDR3 has 14 amino acids. CDR1 SGHTA and CDR2 FQGTGA come from the germline V gene. The CDR3 DNA reads TGTGCCAGCAGCCCCCCCGGACTGCAGAGGGAGCAGTTCTTC. The encoded protein is CASSPPGLQREQFF.